This is a list of T cell receptor beta chains from one sample in a study of vaccination effects on CD4 cells after COVID-19. These receptors are not linked to any known antigen. Produced via immunoSEQ multiplex PCR; TCRdb's table is partial and in-frame only. The table records fewer than 25,000 clones, over 70% of them present only once. The source material was CD4+ T cells from PBMCs cultured with HCoV-229E spike peptides, sampled before COVID-19 vaccination. The receptors derive from a human donor who received a COVID-19 vaccine. Each CDR3 is given with its conserved first and last residue. Fields, in order: D gene, CDR3 length, J gene, V gene, clone size, CDR3 DNA, CDR3 protein. D genes are given only for firm matches. Rows give clone size only sometimes, using once, few, many, or a class for an expanded clone.

d_gene: TRBD1; len: 14; j_gene: TRBJ2-7; v_gene: TRBV19; abundance: .; CDR3nt: TGTGCCAGCAGGGACAGAAGGGGGCCGTCCGAGCAGTACTTC; CDR3aa: CASRDRRGPSEQYF
d_gene: .; len: 14; j_gene: TRBJ1-2; v_gene: TRBV18; abundance: .; CDR3nt: TGTGCCAGTTCGGACAGCTTAGAATCCTATGGCTACACCTTC; CDR3aa: CASSDSLESYGYTF
d_gene: .; len: 13; j_gene: TRBJ1-2; v_gene: TRBV30; abundance: .; CDR3nt: TGTGCCTGGGGACGGCAGGGGAGGTATGGCTACACCTTC; CDR3aa: CAWGRQGRYGYTF
d_gene: .; len: 14; j_gene: TRBJ1-6; v_gene: TRBV7-8; abundance: few; CDR3nt: TGTGCCAGCAGCTTAGGACAGAAAAATTCACCCCTCCACTTT; CDR3aa: CASSLGQKNSPLHF
d_gene: .; len: 10; j_gene: TRBJ2-1; v_gene: TRBV11-2; abundance: .; CDR3nt: TGTGCCAGCAGCGAGTATGAGCAGTTCTTC; CDR3aa: CASSEYEQFF
d_gene: .; len: 14; j_gene: TRBJ1-1; v_gene: TRBV7-9; abundance: .; CDR3nt: TGTGCCAGCAGCCTAGCGACACTGAACACTGAAGCTTTCTTT; CDR3aa: CASSLATLNTEAFF
d_gene: TRBD2; len: 11; j_gene: TRBJ2-1; v_gene: TRBV12-3/TRBV12-4; abundance: .; CDR3nt: TGTGCCAGCAGTCGGCGGGAGAATCGGTTCTTC; CDR3aa: CASSRRENRFF
d_gene: TRBD1; len: 16; j_gene: TRBJ2-7; v_gene: TRBV15; abundance: .; CDR3nt: TGTGCCACCAGCAGATCAACCGGGACAGGGGGCGACGAGCAGTACTTC; CDR3aa: CATSRSTGTGGDEQYF
d_gene: .; len: 16; j_gene: TRBJ1-1; v_gene: TRBV7-2; abundance: .; CDR3nt: TGTGCCAGCAGCTTAGGGGCAGCCCATGTGAACACTGAAGCTTTCTTT; CDR3aa: CASSLGAAHVNTEAFF
d_gene: TRBD1; len: 14; j_gene: TRBJ2-5; v_gene: TRBV6-5; abundance: .; CDR3nt: TGTGCCAGCAGTATGACAGGGTTCCAAGAGACCCAGTACTTC; CDR3aa: CASSMTGFQETQYF
d_gene: TRBD1; len: 17; j_gene: TRBJ2-7; v_gene: TRBV27; abundance: .; CDR3nt: TGTGCCAGCAGTCAACCTCTGGGACAGGGGGCGACGAACGAGCAGTACTTC; CDR3aa: CASSQPLGQGATNEQYF
d_gene: TRBD1; len: 14; j_gene: TRBJ1-4; v_gene: TRBV7-9; abundance: .; CDR3nt: TGTGCCAGCAGCCTTAGACAGGGGAATGAAAAACTGTTTTTT; CDR3aa: CASSLRQGNEKLFF
d_gene: TRBD1; len: 16; j_gene: TRBJ1-2; v_gene: TRBV7-9; abundance: .; CDR3nt: TGTGCCAGCACCAGAGAAAAGGCAGGGGGCGGATATGGCTACACCTTC; CDR3aa: CASTREKAGGGYGYTF
d_gene: TRBD1; len: 14; j_gene: TRBJ1-1; v_gene: TRBV11-2; abundance: once; CDR3nt: TGTGCCAGCAGCTTAACGACAGGGGGCACTGAAGCTTTCTTT; CDR3aa: CASSLTTGGTEAFF
d_gene: .; len: 13; j_gene: TRBJ1-4; v_gene: TRBV10-3; abundance: .; CDR3nt: TGTGCCATCAGCTACAGGACTAATGAAAAACTGTTTTTT; CDR3aa: CAISYRTNEKLFF
d_gene: .; len: 15; j_gene: TRBJ2-2; v_gene: TRBV30; abundance: few; CDR3nt: TGTGCCTGGAGTCCCGCCCCGTTTTCGACCGGGGAGCTGTTTTTT; CDR3aa: CAWSPAPFSTGELFF
d_gene: TRBD1; len: 15; j_gene: TRBJ2-3; v_gene: TRBV2; abundance: .; CDR3nt: TGTGCCAGCAATCGACAGGGGCTTAACACAGATACGCAGTATTTT; CDR3aa: CASNRQGLNTDTQYF
d_gene: .; len: 16; j_gene: TRBJ1-1; v_gene: TRBV7-8; abundance: .; CDR3nt: TGTGCCAGCAGCTTTAGCCCCAGAAGATACAACACTGAAGCTTTCTTT; CDR3aa: CASSFSPRRYNTEAFF
d_gene: .; len: 13; j_gene: TRBJ2-7; v_gene: TRBV6-5; abundance: .; CDR3nt: TGTGCCAGCAGGGGGGACTCAACCTACGAGCAGTACTTC; CDR3aa: CASRGDSTYEQYF
d_gene: .; len: 15; j_gene: TRBJ1-4; v_gene: TRBV5-1; abundance: .; CDR3nt: TGCGCCAGCAGCCCGAAATCTAATCGGACTGAAAAACTGTTTTTT; CDR3aa: CASSPKSNRTEKLFF